These T cell receptor beta chains were read from a single sample in a study of shared clonotypes between healthy human individuals. Here immunoSEQ multiplex PCR was the method, and the copy in TCRdb shows in-frame clones only, minus some. The sample consists of around 340,000 clones, 73% of them appearing once. The sample consisted of memory CD4+ T cells sorted from blood. These TCRs come from a man aged 25-45 years in good health. Both conserved end residues are part of each CDR3.

V gene	J gene	CDR3 protein
TRBV7-8	TRBJ1-5	CASSPRTGRNQPQHF
TRBV29-1	TRBJ2-1	CSTAGSSYNEQFF
TRBV28	TRBJ2-2	CASNFQGSGELFF
TRBV7-6	TRBJ2-5	CASSWIGQGSGETQYF
TRBV5-1	TRBJ2-5	CASSLGAGLEETQYF
TRBV5-5	TRBJ2-2	CASSLGVRTNTGELFF
TRBV11-3	TRBJ2-5	CASSLGRLAGAGAETQYF
TRBV28	TRBJ1-4	CASSLPGTGREKLFF
TRBV6-6	TRBJ2-3	CATTTDTQYF
TRBV5-1	TRBJ2-1	CASSPGLAGANEQFF
TRBV19	TRBJ2-3	CATTGLAGVADTQYF
TRBV5-6	TRBJ1-2	CASSLFGGGAILDYGYTF
TRBV4-1	TRBJ2-7	CASSQAGVGDNYEQYF
TRBV19	TRBJ2-3	CASEREGEDTQYF
TRBV19	TRBJ2-1	CASRGGFNEQFF
TRBV5-5	TRBJ1-2	CASSLAGGLNYGYTF
TRBV7-3	TRBJ2-7	CASSLSAGGGYEQYF
TRBV11-1	TRBJ1-2	CDGGQTANYGYTF
TRBV2	TRBJ2-5	CASSALTQETQYF
TRBV5-4	TRBJ1-1	CASSPGGQGNTEAFF
TRBV11-1	TRBJ2-7	CASSSSDRGTYEQYF
TRBV7-9	TRBJ2-1	CASSFNNEQFF
TRBV9	TRBJ2-3	CASSAGPGVTDTQYF
TRBV7-8	TRBJ1-5	CASSLGTGEHQPQHF